The source of this T cell receptor (beta chain) is a study of response to subunit inactivated influenza vaccine. Study results and limitations: Authors suggested that a seasonal influenza vaccination recruits few new T cells each time.

TCRdb called the RT-PCR reads again in MiXCR, with one record for every CDR3 protein. The table records roughly 460,000 distinct CDR3 sequences, 9.5% to 12% of them present only once. This clonotype was counted between two and nine times. Its matching antigen is unknown. Looked up from germline, CDR1 is SGHVS and CDR2 is FQNEAQ. After removal of 5 bases from V and 3 bases from J, the junction contained 10 bases not matched to a gene. The length of the CDR3 is 16 residues. This sequence joins TRBV7-8 and TRBJ1-5; 7 bases are shared with TRBD1. Source: PBMCs from blood, taken about 6 weeks after vaccination. The TCR originated in a man aged 50-59 years who received an inactivated influenza vaccine. CDR3 region: CASSEDRARTNQPQHF. DNA of the CDR3: TGTGCCAGCAGCGAAGACAGGGCGAGAACCAATCAGCCCCAGCATTTT.